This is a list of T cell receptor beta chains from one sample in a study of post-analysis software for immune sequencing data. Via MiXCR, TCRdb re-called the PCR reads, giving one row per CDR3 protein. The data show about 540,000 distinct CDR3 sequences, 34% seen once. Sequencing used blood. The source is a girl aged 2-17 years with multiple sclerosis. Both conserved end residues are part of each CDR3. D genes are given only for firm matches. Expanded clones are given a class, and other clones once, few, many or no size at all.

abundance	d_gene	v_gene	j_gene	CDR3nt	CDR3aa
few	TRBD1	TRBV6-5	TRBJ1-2	TGTGCCAGCAGTAAGGGGGCCAGCTATGGCTACACCTTC	CASSKGASYGYTF
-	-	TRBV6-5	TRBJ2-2	TGTGCCAGCAGCCCCTGTGGGGCGTACACCGGGGAGCTGTTTTTT	CASSPCGAYTGELFF
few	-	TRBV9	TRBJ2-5	TGTGCCAGCAGCGTAGAGGCTGGCGTTGGTGAGACCCAGTACTTC	CASSVEAGVGETQYF
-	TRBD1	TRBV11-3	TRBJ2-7	TGTGCCAGCAGCTCTGGGACAGGGAGTAGCGAGCAGTACTTC	CASSSGTGSSEQYF
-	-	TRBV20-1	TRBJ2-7	TGCAGTGCCCCACAGGGTTATGACTACGAGCAGTACTTC	CSAPQGYDYEQYF
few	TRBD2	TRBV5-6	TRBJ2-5	TGTGCCAGCAGCTCGACTAGCGGGGCCGAGACCCAGTACTTC	CASSSTSGAETQYF
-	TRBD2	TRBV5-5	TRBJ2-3	TGTGACAGCAGCTCCGGGATAGCGGGGAGCACAGATACGCAGTATTTT	CDSSSGIAGSTDTQYF
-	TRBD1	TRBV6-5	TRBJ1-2	TGTGCCAGCAGTCCTACCGGACAGGGCGCTGGCTACACCTTC	CASSPTGQGAGYTF
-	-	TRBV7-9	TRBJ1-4	TGTGCCAGCAGCTGGACCCCTAATGAAAAACTGTTTTTT	CASSWTPNEKLFF
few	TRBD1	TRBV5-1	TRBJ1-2	TGCGCCAGCAGCAGGCTACAGGGGAACTATGGCTACACCTTC	CASSRLQGNYGYTF
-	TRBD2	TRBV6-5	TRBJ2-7	TGTGCCAACAGCGGAGCGGGGGCCCCCTACGAGCAGTACTTC	CANSGAGAPYEQYF
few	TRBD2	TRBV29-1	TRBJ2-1	TGCAGCGTTGACCGGAGCGGGGGGGCATCTGAGCAGTTCTTC	CSVDRSGGASEQFF
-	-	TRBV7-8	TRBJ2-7	TGTGCCAGCAGCTTAGCGCGGCGAGGGTACGAGCAGTACTTC	CASSLARRGYEQYF
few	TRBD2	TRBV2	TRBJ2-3	TGTGCCAGCAGCCCAAGGCCTAGCGGGGGGGCTACAGATACGCAGTATTTT	CASSPRPSGGATDTQYF
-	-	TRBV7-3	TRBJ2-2	TGTGCCAGCAGCTTAACGGGGTCTGACACCGGGGAGCTGTTTTTT	CASSLTGSDTGELFF
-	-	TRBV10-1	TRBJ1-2	TGCGCCAGCAGTCCCGACAGGTTCGGCTACACCTTC	CASSPDRFGYTF
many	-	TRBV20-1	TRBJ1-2	TGCAGTGCCGAAGGGGGATCTAACTATGGCTACACCTTC	CSAEGGSNYGYTF
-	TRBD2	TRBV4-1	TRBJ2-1	TGCGCCAGCAGCCAAGGGCGGGGGGAAAACTACAATGAGCAGTTCTTC	CASSQGRGENYNEQFF
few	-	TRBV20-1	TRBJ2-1	TGCAGTGCTAAAGAGCAGGGTTACAATGAGCAGTTCTTC	CSAKEQGYNEQFF
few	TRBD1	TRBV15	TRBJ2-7	TGTGCCACCAGCTCCCGGACAGGGGTCTACGAGCAGTACTTC	CATSSRTGVYEQYF
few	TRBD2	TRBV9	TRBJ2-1	TGTGCCAGCAGCGTAGCGATAGCGGGGGGGCGGGAGCAGTTCTTC	CASSVAIAGGREQFF
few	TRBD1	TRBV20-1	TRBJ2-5	TGCAGTGCCCCTCAGGGGGCTGGAGAGACCCAGTACTTC	CSAPQGAGETQYF
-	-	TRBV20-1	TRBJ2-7	TGCAGTGCTAACAGGGAAGCCTACGAGCAGTACTTC	CSANREAYEQYF
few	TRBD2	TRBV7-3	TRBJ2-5	TGTGCCAGCAGCTTAAATCCTAGCGGGGGGATGGAGACCCAGTACTTC	CASSLNPSGGMETQYF
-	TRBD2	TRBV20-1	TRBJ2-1	TGCAGTGCGGAGACTAGCCTGGGCAATGAGCAGTTCTTC	CSAETSLGNEQFF
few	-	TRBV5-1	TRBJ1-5	TGCGCCAGCAGCTTGGGGGACAAGAGCAATCAGCCCCAGCATTTT	CASSLGDKSNQPQHF
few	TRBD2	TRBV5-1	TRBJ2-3	TGCGCCAGCAGCGCGGGGGGAATGGTACCGCAGTATTTT	CASSAGGMVPQYF
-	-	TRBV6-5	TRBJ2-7	TGTGCCAGCAGTTACAGTGCCAGCCAAACCAACCAGTACTTC	CASSYSASQTNQYF
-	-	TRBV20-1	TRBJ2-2	TGCAGTGCTAGAAAGGGGCTAGCGTCGTACACCGGGGAGCTGTTTTTT	CSARKGLASYTGELFF
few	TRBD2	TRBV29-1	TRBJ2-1	TGCAGCGTTACGCCGTGGGCTAGCGGGTCGGGGGAGCAGTTCTTC	CSVTPWASGSGEQFF
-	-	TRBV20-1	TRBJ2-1	TGCAGTGCTAGAATTAGCGGCGGTTTCCCCTTATACAATGAGCAGTTCTTC	CSARISGGFPLYNEQFF
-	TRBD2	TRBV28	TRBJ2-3	TGTGCCACCAAATACACAGCGGGGGGAAGCACAGATACGCAGTATTTT	CATKYTAGGSTDTQYF
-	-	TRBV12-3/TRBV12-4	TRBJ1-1	TGTGCCAGCAGAGCGACAGCGCAGAACACTGAAGCTTTCTTT	CASRATAQNTEAFF
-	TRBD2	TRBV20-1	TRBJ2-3	TGCAGTGCTAGACCTAGCGGGGAAACAGATACGCAGTATTTT	CSARPSGETDTQYF
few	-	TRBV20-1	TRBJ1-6	TGCAGTGCCCACCACGACTCGGTCGGGTACGGTTCACCCCTCCACTTT	CSAHHDSVGYGSPLHF
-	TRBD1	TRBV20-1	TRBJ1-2	TGCAGTGCCCTTGACAGGGACTATGGCTACACCTTC	CSALDRDYGYTF
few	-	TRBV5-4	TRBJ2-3	TGTGCCAGCAGCTTACAGTTCGGGGGGCCCTTTTCGGAGACGCAGTATTTT	CASSLQFGGPFSETQYF
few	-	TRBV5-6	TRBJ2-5	TGTGCCAGCAGCCCCGACGGGGGCCTCGGGGAGACCCAGTACTTC	CASSPDGGLGETQYF
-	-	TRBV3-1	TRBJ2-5	TGTGCCAGCAGCCAGTGGCGTCAGAAAGAGACCCAGTACTTC	CASSQWRQKETQYF
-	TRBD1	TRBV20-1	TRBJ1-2	TGCAGTGCTAGACTAACGAGGACAGGGGACCTCTATGGCTACACCTTC	CSARLTRTGDLYGYTF
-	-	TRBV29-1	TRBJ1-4	TGCAGCGTCCTCGTTCAACAGCCGAATGAAAAACTGTTTTTT	CSVLVQQPNEKLFF
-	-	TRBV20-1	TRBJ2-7	TGCAGTGCCCCCAGCAATTCAGGGGACGAGCAGTACTTC	CSAPSNSGDEQYF
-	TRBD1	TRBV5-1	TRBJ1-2	TGCGCCAGCAGGGATTGGGACAGGGTCGGCGGCTACACCTTC	CASRDWDRVGGYTF
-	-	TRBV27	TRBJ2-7	TGTGCCAGCAGTCCAGAGCCACGAGGGTCCTACGAGCAGTACTTC	CASSPEPRGSYEQYF
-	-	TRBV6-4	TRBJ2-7	TGTGCCAGCAGTGACTCGAAACAGTGGGGCTCCTACGAGCAGTACTTC	CASSDSKQWGSYEQYF
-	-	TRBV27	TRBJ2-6	TGTGCCAGCAGTTTCCGTCGGGCGGGGACCGGCTCTGGGGCCAACGTCCTGACTTTC	CASSFRRAGTGSGANVLTF
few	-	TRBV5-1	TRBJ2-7	TGCGCCAGCAGCGCCCGACTAGTCTCGTCCTCCGAGCAGTACTTC	CASSARLVSSSEQYF
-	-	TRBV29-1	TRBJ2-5	TGCAGCGTGTACGAGGGGAGTAGAGGACAAGAGACCCAGTACTTC	CSVYEGSRGQETQYF
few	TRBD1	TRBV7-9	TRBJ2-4	TGTGCCAGCAGCCGACAGGGGAAGAACATTCAGTACTTC	CASSRQGKNIQYF